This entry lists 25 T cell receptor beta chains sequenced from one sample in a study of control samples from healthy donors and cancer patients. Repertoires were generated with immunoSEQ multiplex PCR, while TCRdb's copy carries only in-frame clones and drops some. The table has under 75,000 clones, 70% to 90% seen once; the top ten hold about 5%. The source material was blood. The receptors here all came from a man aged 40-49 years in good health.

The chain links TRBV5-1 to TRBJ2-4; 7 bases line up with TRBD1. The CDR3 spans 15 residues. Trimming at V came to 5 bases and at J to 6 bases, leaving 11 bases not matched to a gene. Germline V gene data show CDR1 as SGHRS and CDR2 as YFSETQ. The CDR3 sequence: CASSSFMTGLNIQYF. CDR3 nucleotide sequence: TGCGCCAGCAGTTCCTTTATGACAGGGTTAAACATTCAGTACTTC.

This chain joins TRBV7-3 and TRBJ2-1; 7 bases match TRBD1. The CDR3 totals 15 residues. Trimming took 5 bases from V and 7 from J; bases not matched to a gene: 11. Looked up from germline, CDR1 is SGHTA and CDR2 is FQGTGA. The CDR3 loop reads CASSATWGQRNEQFF. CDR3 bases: TGTGCCAGCAGCGCTACCTGGGGACAGCGAAATGAGCAGTTCTTC.

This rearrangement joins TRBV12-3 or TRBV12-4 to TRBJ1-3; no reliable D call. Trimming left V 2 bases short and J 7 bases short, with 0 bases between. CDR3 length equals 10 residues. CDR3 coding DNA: TGTGCCAGCAGTTTAAACACCATATATTTT. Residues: CASSLNTIYF.

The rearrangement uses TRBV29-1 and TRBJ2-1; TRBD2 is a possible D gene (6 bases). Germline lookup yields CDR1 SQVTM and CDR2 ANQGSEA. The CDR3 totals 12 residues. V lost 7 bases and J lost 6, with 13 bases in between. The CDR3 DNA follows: TGCAGCGCGGGCGGGGAGGTCAATGAGCAGTTCTTC. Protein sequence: CSAGGEVNEQFF.

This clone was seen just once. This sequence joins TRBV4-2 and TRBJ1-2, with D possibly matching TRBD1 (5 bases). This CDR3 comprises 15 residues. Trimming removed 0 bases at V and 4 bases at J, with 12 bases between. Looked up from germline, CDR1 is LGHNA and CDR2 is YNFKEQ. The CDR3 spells CASSQDLEGLYGYTF. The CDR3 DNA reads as TGTGCCAGCAGCCAAGATTTGGAGGGGCTCTATGGCTACACCTTC.

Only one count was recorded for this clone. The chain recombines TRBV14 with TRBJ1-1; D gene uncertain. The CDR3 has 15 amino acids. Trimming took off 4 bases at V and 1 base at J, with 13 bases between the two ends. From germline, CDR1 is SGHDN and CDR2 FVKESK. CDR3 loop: CASSLTALENTEAFF. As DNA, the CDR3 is TGTGCCAGCAGCCTCACAGCTTTGGAGAACACTGAAGCTTTCTTT.

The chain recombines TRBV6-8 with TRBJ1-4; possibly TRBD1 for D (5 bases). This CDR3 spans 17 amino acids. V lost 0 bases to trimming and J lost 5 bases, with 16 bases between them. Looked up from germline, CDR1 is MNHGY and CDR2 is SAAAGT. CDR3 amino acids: CASSYSHRIRGNEKLFF. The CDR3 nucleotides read TGTGCCAGCAGTTACTCGCACAGGATTCGGGGAAATGAAAAACTGTTTTTT.

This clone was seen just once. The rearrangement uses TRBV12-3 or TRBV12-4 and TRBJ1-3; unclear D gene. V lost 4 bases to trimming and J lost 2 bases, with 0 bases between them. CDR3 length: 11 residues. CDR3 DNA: TGTGCCAGCAGTTCTGGAAACACCATATATTTT. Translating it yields CASSSGNTIYF.

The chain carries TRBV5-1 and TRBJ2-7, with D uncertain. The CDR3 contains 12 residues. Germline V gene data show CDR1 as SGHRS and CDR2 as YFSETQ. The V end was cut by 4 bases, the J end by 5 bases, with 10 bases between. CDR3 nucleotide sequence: TGCGCCAGCAGCCGTAACTCGAACGAGCAGTACTTC. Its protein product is CASSRNSNEQYF.

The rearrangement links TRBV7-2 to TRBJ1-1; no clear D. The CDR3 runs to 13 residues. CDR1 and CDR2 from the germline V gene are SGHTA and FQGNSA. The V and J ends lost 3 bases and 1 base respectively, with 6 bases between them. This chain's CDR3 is CASSFTENTEAFF. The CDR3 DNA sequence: TGTGCCAGCAGCTTTACAGAGAACACTGAAGCTTTCTTT. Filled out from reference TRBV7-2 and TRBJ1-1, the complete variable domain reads GAGVSQSPSNKVTEKGKDVELRCDPISGHTALYWYRQSLGQGLEFLIYFQGNSAPDKSGLPSDRFSAERTGGSVSTLTIQRTQQEDSAVYLCASSFTENTEAFFGQGTRLTVV.

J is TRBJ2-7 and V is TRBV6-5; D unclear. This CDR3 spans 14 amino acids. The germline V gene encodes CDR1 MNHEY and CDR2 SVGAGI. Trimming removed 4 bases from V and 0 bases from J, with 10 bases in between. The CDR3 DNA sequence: TGTGCCAGCAGTTTAGGACGGAGCTCCTACGAGCAGTACTTC. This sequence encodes CASSLGRSSYEQYF.

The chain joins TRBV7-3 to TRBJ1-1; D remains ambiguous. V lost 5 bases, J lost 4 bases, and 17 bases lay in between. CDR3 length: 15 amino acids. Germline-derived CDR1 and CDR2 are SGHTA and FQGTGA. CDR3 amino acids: CASSPRFGEGTEAFF. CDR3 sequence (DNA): TGTGCCAGCAGCCCGCGGTTCGGGGAAGGCACTGAAGCTTTCTTT.

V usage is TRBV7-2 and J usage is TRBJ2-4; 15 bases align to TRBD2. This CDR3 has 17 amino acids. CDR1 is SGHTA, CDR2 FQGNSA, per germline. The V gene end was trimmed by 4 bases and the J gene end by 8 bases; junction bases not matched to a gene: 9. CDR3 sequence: CASSSGLAGGGVDIQYF. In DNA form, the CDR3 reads TGTGCCAGCAGCTCGGGACTAGCGGGAGGCGGTGTTGACATTCAGTACTTC.

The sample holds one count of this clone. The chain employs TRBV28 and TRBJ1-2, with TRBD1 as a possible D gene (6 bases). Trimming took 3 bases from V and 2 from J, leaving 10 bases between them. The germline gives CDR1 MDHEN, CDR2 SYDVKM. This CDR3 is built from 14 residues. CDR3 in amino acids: CASSLNRVNYGYTF. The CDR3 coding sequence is TGTGCCAGCAGTTTGAACAGGGTCAACTATGGCTACACCTTC.

CDR3 in amino acids: CASTSPGESGNTIYF. The CDR3 coding sequence is TGCGCCAGCACGTCCCCCGGGGAGTCTGGAAACACCATATATTTT. This sequence joins TRBV23-1 and TRBJ1-3, with unresolved D. TRBV23-1 belongs to the ORF category, with a function that is uncertain. The CDR3 runs to 15 residues. Trimming removed 7 bases from V and 1 base from J, with 14 bases in between.

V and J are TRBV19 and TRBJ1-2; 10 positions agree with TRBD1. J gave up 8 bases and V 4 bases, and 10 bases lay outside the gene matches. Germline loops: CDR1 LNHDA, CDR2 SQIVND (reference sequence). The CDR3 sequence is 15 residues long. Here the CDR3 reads CASSSHPGQGIGYTF. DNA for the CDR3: TGTGCCAGTAGTAGCCATCCGGGACAGGGGATCGGCTACACCTTC.

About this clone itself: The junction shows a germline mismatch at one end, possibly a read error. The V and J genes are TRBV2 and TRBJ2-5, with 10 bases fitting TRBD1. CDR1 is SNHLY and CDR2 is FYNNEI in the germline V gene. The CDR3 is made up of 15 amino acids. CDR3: CASREETGGSKTQYF. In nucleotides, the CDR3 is TGTGCCAGCAGAGAAGAGACAGGGGGCAGTAAGACCCAGTACTTC.

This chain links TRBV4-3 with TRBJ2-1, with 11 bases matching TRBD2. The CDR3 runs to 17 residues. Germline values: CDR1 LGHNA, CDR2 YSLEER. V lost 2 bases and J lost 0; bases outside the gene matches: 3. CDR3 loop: CASSQTSGSVSYNEQFF. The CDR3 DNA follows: TGCGCCAGCAGCCAAACTAGCGGGAGCGTCTCCTACAATGAGCAGTTCTTC.

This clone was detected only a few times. The CDR3 protein is CASSTGGAYEQYF. The CDR3 nucleotides read TGTGCCAGCAGTACAGGCGGGGCCTACGAGCAGTACTTC. V gene TRBV27 combines with J gene TRBJ2-7; TRBD2 is a possible D gene (6 bases). This CDR3 comprises 13 residues. Trimming removed 5 bases at V and 2 bases at J, with 10 bases between. Looked up from germline, CDR1 is MNHEY and CDR2 is SMNVEV (reference sequence).

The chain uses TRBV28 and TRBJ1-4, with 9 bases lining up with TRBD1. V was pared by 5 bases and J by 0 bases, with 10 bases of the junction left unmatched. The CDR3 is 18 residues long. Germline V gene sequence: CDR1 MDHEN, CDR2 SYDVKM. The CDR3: CASSHRNRGRTTNEKLFF. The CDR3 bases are TGTGCCAGCAGTCATCGGAACAGGGGGCGAACAACTAATGAAAAACTGTTTTTT.

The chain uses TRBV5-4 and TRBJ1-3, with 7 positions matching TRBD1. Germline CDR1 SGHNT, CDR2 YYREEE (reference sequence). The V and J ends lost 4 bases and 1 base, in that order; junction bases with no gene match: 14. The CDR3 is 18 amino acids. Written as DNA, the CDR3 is TGTGCCAGCAGCGTCAGGGGGTCCGGCCCCATGTCTGGAAACACCATATATTTT. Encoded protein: CASSVRGSGPMSGNTIYF.

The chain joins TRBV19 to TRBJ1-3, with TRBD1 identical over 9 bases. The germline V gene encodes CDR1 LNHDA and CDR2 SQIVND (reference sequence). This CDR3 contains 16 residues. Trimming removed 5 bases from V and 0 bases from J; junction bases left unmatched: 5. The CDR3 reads CASSVTGGDSGNTIYF. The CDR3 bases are TGTGCCAGTAGTGTAACAGGGGGCGACTCTGGAAACACCATATATTTT.

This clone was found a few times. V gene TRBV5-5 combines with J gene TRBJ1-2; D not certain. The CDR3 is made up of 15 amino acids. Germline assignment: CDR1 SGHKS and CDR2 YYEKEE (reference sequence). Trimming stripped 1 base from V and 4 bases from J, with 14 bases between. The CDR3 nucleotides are TGTGCCAGCAGCTTGTTGGTGGCCGGGATCTATGGCTACACCTTC. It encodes CASSLLVAGIYGYTF. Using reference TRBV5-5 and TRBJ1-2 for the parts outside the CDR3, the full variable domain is DAGVTQSPTHLIKTRGQQVTLRCSPISGHKSVSWYQQVLGQGPQFIFQYYEKEERGRGNFPDRFSARQFPNYSSELNVNALLLGDSALYLCASSLLVAGIYGYTFGSGTRLTVV.

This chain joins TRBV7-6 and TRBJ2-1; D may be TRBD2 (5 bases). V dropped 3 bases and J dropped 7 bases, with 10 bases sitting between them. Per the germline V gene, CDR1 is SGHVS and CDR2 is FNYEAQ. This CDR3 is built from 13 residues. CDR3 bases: TGTGCCAGCAGCTTCGGGGTAGGAAATGAGCAGTTCTTC. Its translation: CASSFGVGNEQFF.

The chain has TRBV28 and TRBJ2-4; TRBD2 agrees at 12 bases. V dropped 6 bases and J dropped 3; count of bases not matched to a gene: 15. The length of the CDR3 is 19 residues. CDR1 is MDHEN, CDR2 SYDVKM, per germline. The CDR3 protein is CASSLGLAGIVLVKNIQYF. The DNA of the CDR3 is TGTGCCAGCAGCCTAGGACTAGCGGGAATCGTGTTAGTCAAAAACATTCAGTACTTC.